This T cell receptor beta chain was retrieved from a study of T cells in Graves' hyperthyroidism and ophthalmopathy. Deletions cut 2 bases from V and 5 bases from J, with 10 bases between. Germline V CDR1 and CDR2: DFQATT, SNEGSKA (reference sequence). This CDR3 comprises 13 residues. There were TCR beta CDR3 regions amplified from RNA transcripts. The TCR CDR3 first-round RT-PCR relied on the HTBI primer set. MiXCR, applied by TCRdb to the multiplex PCR reads, yields one record per CDR3 protein. The sample includes around 480,000 distinct CDR3 sequences, roughly an eighth of them seen just once. The chain is built from TRBV20-1 and TRBJ1-5; D unclear. The TCR was taken from a woman aged 18-29 years with Graves' hyperthyroidism. The sequencing input was blood. For the CDR3, the DNA is TGCAGTGCTAGAAAAGAGGGAGATCAGCCCCAGCATTTT. It yields the protein CSARKEGDQPQHF.